This T cell receptor beta chain derives from a study of beta chain features in type 1 diabetes. Overall study: Across all samples, fewer than 120,000,000 sorted cells were examined. The study, taken as a whole, reports: Shorter templates might be favored by PCR, and equally so in patients and in controls. Fewer junction insertions and more nucleotide deletions appeared in type 1 diabetes patients. Across all four CD4+ subsets, people with type 1 diabetes showed modestly shorter TCRB CDR3s. Healthy donors had naive, central memory and Treg TCRB repertoires that appeared less similar than those seen among patients.

As to this clone: Its antigen is not known.

Every bit of the isolated RNA underwent reverse transcription, so sequencing read expressed TCRB transcripts. Assay used: immunoSEQ multiplex PCR; TCRdb lists only in-frame clones, some missing. The sample yields tens of thousands of clones, 60% to 70% seen once. The CDR3 covers 16 residues. V was clipped by 0 bases and J by 3 bases; unmatched bases: 4. The germline gives CDR1 SGDLS, CDR2 YYNGEE. The sample taken for sequencing was stem cell memory CD4+ T cells from blood. The receptor was derived from a woman in her 30s with type 1 diabetes. The chain recombines TRBV9 with TRBJ2-2, with TRBD2 identical over 8 bases. The CDR3 DNA reads as TGTGCCAGCAGCGTAGCGGGAGGGGCCGACACCGGGGAGCTGTTTTTT. It translates to CASSVAGGADTGELFF.